Shown below are 26 T cell receptor beta chains from a single sample sequenced in a study of shared clonotypes between healthy human individuals (TCRdb year 2020). Libraries were made using the immunoSEQ multiplex PCR assay. Imported from immuneACCESS, the table was reduced by TCRdb to in-frame sequences with V and J called. These copies leave out some clones; in studies compared against another copy, an unresolved V gene accounts for under half, and the cause of the remainder is not known. This sample gives around 1.4 million clones in total; approximately 98.5% of them show up just once. 0.36% of the sample lies in the top ten. The sample was naive CD4+ T cells sorted from blood. The sample's cell subset or site, from its label and the paper: CD45RA+ positively selected. The receptors come from a man between 25 and 39 years old in good health.

The V and J genes are TRBV28 and TRBJ2-7; a possible D gene is TRBD2 (6 bases). The CDR3 totals 14 residues. The ends were cut back, 4 bases at V and 9 bases at J, with 19 bases in the middle. CDR1 and CDR2 (germline): MDHEN, SYDVKM. CDR3: CASSWNSPPGRQYF. The CDR3 DNA reads as TGTGCCAGCAGTTGGAACAGTCCCCCCGGGAGGCAGTACTTC.

This clone was observed once. V usage is TRBV6-1 and J usage is TRBJ2-7; TRBD1 matches 7 bases. V lost 6 bases, J lost 2 bases, and 7 bases stayed unmatched. CDR3 size: 14 residues. The germline gives CDR1 MNHNS, CDR2 SASEGT. CDR3 bases: TGTGCCAGCAGCAGAGGGACAGCCGCCTACGAGCAGTACTTC. It specifies CASSRGTAAYEQYF.

This clone has a single count. V usage is TRBV6-5 and J usage is TRBJ1-1, with D possibly TRBD1 on 5 matching bases. V was clipped by 5 bases and J by 2 bases, with 9 bases between them. Germline V lookup: CDR1 MNHEY, CDR2 SVGAGI. The CDR3 is 13 residues long. CDR3 DNA sequence: TGTGCCAGCAGTCCCGGACACAACACTGAAGCTTTCTTT. It encodes CASSPGHNTEAFF.

The J gene is TRBJ1-1, the V gene TRBV18; 8 bases agree with TRBD1. The germline CDR1 and CDR2 sequences are KGHSH and LQKENI. CDR3 length: 14 amino acids. Trimming took 3 bases from V and 5 from J; bases not matched to a gene: 5. The CDR3 here is CASSPDRVSTEAFF. CDR3 coding DNA: TGTGCCAGCTCACCGGACAGGGTATCGACTGAAGCTTTCTTT.

To note about this clone: At one of its ends the junction is not consistent with the germline gene, which may arise from a read error. This chain joins TRBV10-3 and TRBJ2-7; D may be TRBD1 (6 bases). This CDR3 region has 9 residues. The germline gives CDR1 ENHRY, CDR2 SYGVKD. CDR3 region: CAINGQWNF. The CDR3 DNA follows: TGTGCCATCAACGGACAGTGGAACTTC.

The chain couples TRBV27 to TRBJ2-5, with 8 bases matching TRBD1. The CDR3 covers 16 residues. Germline CDR1 and CDR2: MNHEY and SMNVEV (reference sequence). The V and J ends lost 6 bases and 2 bases, in that order; junction bases with no gene match: 11. In DNA form, the CDR3 reads TGTGCCAGCAGCGAGCAGGGGGCCGGCCCACAAGAGACCCAGTACTTC. Protein product: CASSEQGAGPQETQYF.

The chain couples TRBV28 to TRBJ2-1; either TRBD1 or TRBD2 may supply D (6 bases each). Per germline, CDR1 MDHEN and CDR2 SYDVKM. CDR3 length: 13 amino acids. The V gene lost 7 bases and the J gene lost 6 bases, with 13 bases spanning the gap. The CDR3, as DNA: TGTGCCAGCAATCCCCCGGGGGCCAATGAGCAGTTCTTC. Protein product: CASNPPGANEQFF.

This clone was observed a single time. The CDR3 loop is CASERRFATNEKLFF. The DNA for the CDR3 is TGTGCCAGCGAAAGGCGATTCGCAACTAATGAAAAACTGTTTTTT. V and J are TRBV2 and TRBJ1-4; D remains ambiguous. The germline CDR1 and CDR2 sequences are SNHLY and FYNNEI. V was trimmed by 8 bases and J by 0 bases, leaving 13 bases between them. This CDR3 region has 15 residues.

The chain couples TRBV5-1 to TRBJ2-2; no definite D call. Trimming pared 4 bases from V and 6 bases from J, leaving 13 bases between. CDR1 and CDR2 from the germline V gene are SGHRS and YFSETQ. This CDR3 spans 14 amino acids. CDR3 region: CASSAELVPGELFF. Here the CDR3 DNA reads TGCGCCAGCAGCGCGGAATTAGTCCCCGGGGAGCTGTTTTTT.

V is TRBV18 and J is TRBJ2-7; 14 bases line up with TRBD2. From germline, CDR1 is KGHSH and CDR2 LQKENI. The V and J ends lost 2 bases and 6 bases, in that order; junction bases with no gene match: 6. This CDR3 is built from 16 residues. CDR3 sequence reads: CASSPEGLAGAIEQYF. DNA of the CDR3: TGTGCCAGCTCACCAGAGGGACTAGCGGGAGCGATCGAGCAGTACTTC.

This chain links TRBV2 with TRBJ2-1; perhaps TRBD2 as D (6 bases). Germline V CDR1 and CDR2: SNHLY, FYNNEI. V lost 2 bases to trimming and J lost 10 bases, with 9 bases between them. The CDR3 consists of 12 residues. CDR3 nucleotide sequence: TGTGCCAGCAGTGAACGACTAGTAGAGCAGTTCTTC. It codes for CASSERLVEQFF.

The chain carries TRBV11-2 and TRBJ2-7, with TRBD2 identical over 12 bases. The CDR3 has 18 residues. J was trimmed by 0 bases and V by 6 bases; bases with no gene match: 12. Per the germline V gene, CDR1 is SGHAT and CDR2 is FQNNGV. The CDR3 is CASRSSRLAGVPSYEQYF. The CDR3, as DNA: TGTGCCAGCAGGTCCAGTCGACTAGCGGGGGTCCCCTCCTACGAGCAGTACTTC. The full variable domain, completed using reference TRBV11-2 and TRBJ2-7, is EAGVAQSPRYKIIEKRQSVAFWCNPISGHATLYWYQQILGQGPKLLIQFQNNGVVDDSQLPKDRFSAERLKGVDSTLKIQPAKLEDSAVYLCASRSSRLAGVPSYEQYFGPGTRLTVT.

The chain combines TRBV10-1 with TRBJ2-1; D perhaps matches TRBD2 (6 bases). Per the germline V gene, CDR1 is WNHNN and CDR2 is SYGVQD (reference sequence). Trimming removed 2 bases at V and 10 bases at J, with 6 bases between. This CDR3 comprises 11 residues. CDR3 in DNA: TGCGCCAGCAGTGAGGGACTAGAGCAGTTCTTC. Protein: CASSEGLEQFF.

The chain employs TRBV4-1 and TRBJ2-7; D may be TRBD1 or TRBD2 (6 bases each). The CDR3 sequence is 14 residues long. Germline lookup yields CDR1 MGHRA and CDR2 YSYEKL. V lost 6 bases and J lost 4, with 16 bases in between. The CDR3 protein is CASSRSPGAYEQYF. The CDR3 nucleotides read TGCGCCAGCAGTCGCTCCCCGGGGGCGTACGAGCAGTACTTC.

This chain connects TRBV29-1 to TRBJ2-5; D not certain. This CDR3 has 13 residues. The V gene lost 6 bases and the J gene lost 1 base, with 12 bases spanning the gap. From germline, CDR1 is SQVTM and CDR2 ANQGSEA. CDR3 bases: TGCAGCGTGGGTTATGCCATCCAAGAGACCCAGTACTTC. This gives the protein CSVGYAIQETQYF.

This clone was counted a single time. The chain joins TRBV29-1 to TRBJ2-4; D not resolved. CDR3 size: 13 residues. Trimming stripped 7 bases from V and 1 base from J, with 11 bases between. Germline CDR1 and CDR2: SQVTM and ANQGSEA. CDR3 DNA: TGCAGCGCCAGCCCGGCGGCCAAAAACATTCAGTACTTC. Amino acids: CSASPAAKNIQYF.

Details on this clone: The same CDR3 also results from other DNA sequences found in this sample. The chain combines TRBV5-1 with TRBJ2-7, with D unclear. V was shortened by 0 bases and J by 2 bases, with 9 bases between the two germline ends. Germline lookup yields CDR1 SGHRS and CDR2 YFSETQ. The CDR3 runs 14 residues. The CDR3 is CASSLEGRAYEQYF. Written as DNA, the CDR3 is TGCGCCAGCAGCTTGGAAGGCCGGGCCTACGAGCAGTACTTC.

V usage is TRBV5-1 and J usage is TRBJ2-2; the D is unclear. CDR1 is SGHRS and CDR2 is YFSETQ in the germline V gene. The CDR3 extends over 15 amino acids. V was pared by 5 bases and J by 3 bases, with 14 bases between. The CDR3 protein is CASRMAPRDTGELFF. The CDR3 nucleotides are TGCGCCAGCAGAATGGCCCCCCGTGACACCGGGGAGCTGTTTTTT.

The chain recombines TRBV28 with TRBJ1-1, with D maybe TRBD1 (6 bases). Per the germline V gene, CDR1 is MDHEN and CDR2 is SYDVKM. V was clipped by 4 bases and J by 1 base, with 28 bases between them. This CDR3 is built from 20 residues. The CDR3 reads CASSYWGGRAENYQNTEAFF. CDR3 in DNA: TGTGCCAGCAGTTATTGGGGGGGCAGGGCGGAAAATTACCAGAACACTGAAGCTTTCTTT.

J is TRBJ1-1 and V is TRBV11-2, with unresolved D. Trimming shortened V by 1 base and J by 1 base, and 10 bases separated the two germline ends. Germline V gene data show CDR1 as SGHAT and CDR2 as FQNNGV. The CDR3 loop spans 15 amino acids. The CDR3 DNA reads TGTGCCAGCAGCTTAGTAGCGGGCAAGAACACTGAAGCTTTCTTT. It codes for CASSLVAGKNTEAFF.

The gene calls are TRBV5-1 and TRBJ1-3, with 7 nucleotides matching TRBD1. The CDR3 has 16 amino acids. With 1 base clipped from V and 4 bases from J, the junction kept 8 bases outside the gene matches. Germline V gene data show CDR1 as SGHRS and CDR2 as YFSETQ. CDR3 in amino acids: CASSLTGDRAGNTIYF. In nucleotides, the CDR3 is TGCGCCAGCAGCTTGACAGGGGATCGAGCCGGAAACACCATATATTTT.

Of note for this clone: Other DNA sequences of this sample code for an identical CDR3. The chain joins TRBV5-1 to TRBJ1-1, with a possible D match to TRBD1 (5 bases). The CDR3 has 13 amino acids. V was clipped by 2 bases and J by 1 base, with 6 bases between them. Germline lookup yields CDR1 SGHRS and CDR2 YFSETQ. CDR3 sequence: CASSLQANTEAFF. As DNA, the CDR3 is TGCGCCAGCAGCTTACAGGCGAACACTGAAGCTTTCTTT. The complete variable domain, with remaining parts taken from reference TRBV5-1 and TRBJ1-1, reads KAGVTQTPRYLIKTRGQQVTLSCSPISGHRSVSWYQQTPGQGLQFLFEYFSETQRNKGNFPGRFSGRQFSNSRSEMNVSTLELGDSALYLCASSLQANTEAFFGQGTRLTVV.

The V call is TRBV11-2, the J call TRBJ2-3; 7 bases map to TRBD2. The V gene's germline CDR1 is SGHAT and CDR2 FQNNGV. The ends lost 7 bases at V and 4 bases at J; junction bases unmatched: 11. The CDR3 contains 15 residues. CDR3 sequence reads: CASTKLGGSADTQYF. Written as DNA, the CDR3 is TGTGCCAGCACCAAACTCGGCGGGAGCGCAGATACGCAGTATTTT.

V is TRBV5-4 and J is TRBJ1-1; D call uncertain. This CDR3 has 14 amino acids. The germline V gene encodes CDR1 SGHNT and CDR2 YYREEE (reference sequence). Trimming left V 0 bases short and J 1 base short, with 7 bases between. CDR3 DNA: TGTGCCAGCAGCTTGGGGCAGCGGAACACTGAAGCTTTCTTT. Its translation: CASSLGQRNTEAFF.

The chain uses TRBV6-5 and TRBJ2-7, with 10 bases aligning to TRBD1. V was clipped by 6 bases and J by 12 bases; unmatched bases: 17. This CDR3 is built from 15 residues. Germline V CDR1 and CDR2: MNHEY, SVGAGI. The CDR3: CASRPRQGAWGGLYF. The CDR3 DNA follows: TGTGCCAGCAGGCCCCGACAGGGGGCGTGGGGAGGCCTGTACTTC.

The chain couples TRBV7-9 to TRBJ1-1, with D tentatively TRBD1 (5 bases). Germline V gene lookup returns CDR1 SEHNR and CDR2 FQNEAQ (reference sequence). The CDR3 contains 14 residues. Trimming removed 1 base at V and 4 bases at J, with 10 bases between. The CDR3 nucleotides are TGTGCCAGCAGCTTAGGCGTGGGGGGCACTGAAGCTTTCTTT. As protein: CASSLGVGGTEAFF.